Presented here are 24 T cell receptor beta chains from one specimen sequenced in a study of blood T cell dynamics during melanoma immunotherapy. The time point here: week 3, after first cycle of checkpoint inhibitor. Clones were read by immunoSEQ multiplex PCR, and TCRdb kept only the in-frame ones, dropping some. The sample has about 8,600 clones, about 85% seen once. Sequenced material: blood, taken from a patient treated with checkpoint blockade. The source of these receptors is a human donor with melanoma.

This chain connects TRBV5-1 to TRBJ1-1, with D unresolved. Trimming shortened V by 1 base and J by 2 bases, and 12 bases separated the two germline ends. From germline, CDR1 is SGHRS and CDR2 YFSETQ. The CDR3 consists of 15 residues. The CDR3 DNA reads TGCGCCAGCAGCTTGTTTTCGGAAGGAAACACTGAAGCTTTCTTT. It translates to CASSLFSEGNTEAFF.

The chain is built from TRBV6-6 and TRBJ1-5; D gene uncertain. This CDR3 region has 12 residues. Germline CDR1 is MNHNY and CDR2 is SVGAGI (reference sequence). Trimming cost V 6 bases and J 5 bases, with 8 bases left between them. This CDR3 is CASSSVDQPQHF. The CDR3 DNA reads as TGTGCCAGCAGCAGCGTAGATCAGCCCCAGCATTTT.

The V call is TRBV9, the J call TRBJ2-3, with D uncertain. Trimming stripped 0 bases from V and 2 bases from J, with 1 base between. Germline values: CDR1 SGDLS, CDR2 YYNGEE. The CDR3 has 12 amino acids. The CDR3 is CASSVDTDTQYF. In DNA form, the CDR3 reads TGTGCCAGCAGCGTAGACACAGATACGCAGTATTTT.

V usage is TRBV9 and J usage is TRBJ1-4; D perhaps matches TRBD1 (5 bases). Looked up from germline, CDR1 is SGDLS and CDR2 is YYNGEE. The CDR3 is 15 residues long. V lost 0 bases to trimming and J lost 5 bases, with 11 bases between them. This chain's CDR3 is CASSVEGPVNEKLFF. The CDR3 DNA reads TGTGCCAGCAGCGTAGAGGGACCGGTGAATGAAAAACTGTTTTTT.

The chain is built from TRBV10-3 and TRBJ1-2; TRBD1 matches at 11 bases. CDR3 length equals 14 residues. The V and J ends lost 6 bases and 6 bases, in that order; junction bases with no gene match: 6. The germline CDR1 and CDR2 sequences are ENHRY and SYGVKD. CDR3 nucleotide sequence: TGTGCCATCAGACCGGGACAGGGGGACCATGGCTACACCTTC. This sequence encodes CAIRPGQGDHGYTF.

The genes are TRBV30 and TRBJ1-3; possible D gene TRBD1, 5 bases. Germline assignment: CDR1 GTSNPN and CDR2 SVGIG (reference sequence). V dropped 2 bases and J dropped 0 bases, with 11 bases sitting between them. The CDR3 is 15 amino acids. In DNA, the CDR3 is TGTGCCTGGAGTCCCGGGACGGGCTCTGGAAACACCATATATTTT. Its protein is CAWSPGTGSGNTIYF.

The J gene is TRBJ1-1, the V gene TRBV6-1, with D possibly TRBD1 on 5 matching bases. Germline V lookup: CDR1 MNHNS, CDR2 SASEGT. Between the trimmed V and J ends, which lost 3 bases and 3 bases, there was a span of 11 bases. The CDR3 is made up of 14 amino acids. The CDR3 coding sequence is TGTGCCAGCAGTGATAGGGGAGGAGACACTGAAGCTTTCTTT. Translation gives CASSDRGGDTEAFF.

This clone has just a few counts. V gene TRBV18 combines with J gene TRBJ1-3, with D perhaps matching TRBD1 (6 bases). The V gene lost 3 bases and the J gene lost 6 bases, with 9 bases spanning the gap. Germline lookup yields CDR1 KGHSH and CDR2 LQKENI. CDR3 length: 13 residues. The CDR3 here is CASSPGQTNTIYF. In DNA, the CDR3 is TGTGCCAGCTCACCGGGACAAACAAACACCATATATTTT.

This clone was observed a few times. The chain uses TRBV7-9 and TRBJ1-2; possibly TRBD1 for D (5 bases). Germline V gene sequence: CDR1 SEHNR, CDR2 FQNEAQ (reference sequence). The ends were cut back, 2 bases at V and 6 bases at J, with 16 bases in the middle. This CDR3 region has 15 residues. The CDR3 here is CASSLLGLKSNGYTF. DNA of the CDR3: TGTGCCAGCAGCTTATTGGGGCTTAAGTCGAATGGCTACACCTTC. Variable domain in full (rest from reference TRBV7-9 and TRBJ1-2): DTGVSQNPRHKITKRGQNVTFRCDPISEHNRLYWYRQTLGQGPEFLTYFQNEAQLEKSRLLSDRFSAERPKGSFSTLEIQRTEQGDSAMYLCASSLLGLKSNGYTFGSGTRLTVV.

DNA of the CDR3: TGTGCCAGCAGCTTCACAGATACGCAGTATTTT. It yields the protein CASSFTDTQYF. The chain combines TRBV5-5 with TRBJ2-3, with D uncertain. The CDR3 totals 11 residues. Trimming shortened V by 2 bases and J by 2 bases, and 0 bases separated the two germline ends. Germline assignment: CDR1 SGHKS and CDR2 YYEKEE (reference sequence).

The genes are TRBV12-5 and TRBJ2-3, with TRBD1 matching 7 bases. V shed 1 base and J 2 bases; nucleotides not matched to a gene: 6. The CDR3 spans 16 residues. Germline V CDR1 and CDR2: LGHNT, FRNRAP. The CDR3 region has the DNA TGTGCTAGTGGTTTGGCGAGACAGGGTACCACAGATACGCAGTATTTT. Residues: CASGLARQGTTDTQYF.

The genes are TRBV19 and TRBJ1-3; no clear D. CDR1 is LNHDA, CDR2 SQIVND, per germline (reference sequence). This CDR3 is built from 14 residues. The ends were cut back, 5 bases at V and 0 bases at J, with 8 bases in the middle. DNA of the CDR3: TGTGCCAGTAGTTCCCTAGGCTCTGGAAACACCATATATTTT. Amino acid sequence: CASSSLGSGNTIYF. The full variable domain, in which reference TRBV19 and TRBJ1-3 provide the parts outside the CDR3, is DGGITQSPKYLFRKEGQNVTLSCEQNLNHDAMYWYRQDPGQGLRLIYYSQIVNDFQKGDIAEGYSVSREKKESFPLTVTSAQKNPTAFYLCASSSLGSGNTIYFGEGSWLTVV.

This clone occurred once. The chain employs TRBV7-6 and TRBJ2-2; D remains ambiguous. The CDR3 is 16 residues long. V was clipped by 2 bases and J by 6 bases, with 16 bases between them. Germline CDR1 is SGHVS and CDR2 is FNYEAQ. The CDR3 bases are TGTGCCAGCAGCTTATCTGGACGCCCCAGACCCGGGGAGCTGTTTTTT. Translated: CASSLSGRPRPGELFF.

The CDR3 sequence: CASSALAGGYNEQFF. CDR3 nucleotide sequence: TGTGCCAGCAGCGCTCTAGCGGGGGGGTACAATGAGCAGTTCTTC. V and J are TRBV11-3 and TRBJ2-1; 12 bases fit TRBD2. In germline, CDR1 is SGHNT, CDR2 YENEEA. The CDR3 covers 15 residues. V was pared by 5 bases and J by 4 bases, with 3 bases of the junction left unmatched.

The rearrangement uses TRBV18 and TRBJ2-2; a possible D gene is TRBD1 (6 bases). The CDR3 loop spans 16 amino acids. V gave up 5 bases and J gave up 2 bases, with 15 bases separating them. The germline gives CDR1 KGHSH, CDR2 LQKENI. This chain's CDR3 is CASSNRRGINTGELFF. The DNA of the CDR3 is TGTGCCAGCTCAAACCGTAGGGGGATTAACACCGGGGAGCTGTTTTTT.

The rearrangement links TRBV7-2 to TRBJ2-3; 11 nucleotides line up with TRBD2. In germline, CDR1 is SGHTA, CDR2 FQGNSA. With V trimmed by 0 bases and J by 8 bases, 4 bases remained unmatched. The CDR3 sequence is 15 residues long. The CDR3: CASSLALAGGVTQYF. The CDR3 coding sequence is TGTGCCAGCAGCTTAGCCCTAGCGGGGGGAGTTACGCAGTATTTT.

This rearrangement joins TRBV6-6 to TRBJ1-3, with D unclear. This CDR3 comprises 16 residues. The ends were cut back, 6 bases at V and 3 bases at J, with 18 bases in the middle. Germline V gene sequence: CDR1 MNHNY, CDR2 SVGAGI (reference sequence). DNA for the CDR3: TGTGCCAGCAGAAACCTAGGAGGGTCTGGTGGAAACACCATATATTTT. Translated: CASRNLGGSGGNTIYF.

The CDR3 here is CASSVSAGGAVGYNEQFF. In DNA form, the CDR3 reads TGTGCCAGCAGCGTTTCTGCGGGGGGCGCCGTAGGGTACAATGAGCAGTTCTTC. The V call is TRBV9, the J call TRBJ2-1; 8 bases match TRBD2. The V gene's germline CDR1 is SGDLS and CDR2 YYNGEE. V gave up 2 bases and J gave up 4 bases; unmatched junction bases: 14. The CDR3 is made up of 18 amino acids.

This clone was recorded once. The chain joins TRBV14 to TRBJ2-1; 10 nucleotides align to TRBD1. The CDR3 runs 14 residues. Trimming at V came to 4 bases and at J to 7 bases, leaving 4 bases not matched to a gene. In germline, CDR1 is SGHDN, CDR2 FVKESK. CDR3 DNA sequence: TGTGCCAGCAGCCCCTGGACAGGGGGGAATGAGCAGTTCTTC. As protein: CASSPWTGGNEQFF.

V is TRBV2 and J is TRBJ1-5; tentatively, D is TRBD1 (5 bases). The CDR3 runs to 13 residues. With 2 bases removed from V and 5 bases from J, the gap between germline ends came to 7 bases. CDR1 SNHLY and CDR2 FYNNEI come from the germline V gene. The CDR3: CASSETGYQPQHF. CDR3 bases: TGTGCCAGCAGTGAAACAGGCTATCAGCCCCAGCATTTT.

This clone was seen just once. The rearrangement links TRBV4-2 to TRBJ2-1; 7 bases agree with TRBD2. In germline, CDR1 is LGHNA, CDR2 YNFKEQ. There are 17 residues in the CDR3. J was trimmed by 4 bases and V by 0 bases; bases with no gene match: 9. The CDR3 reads CASSQDYTGGLYNEQFF. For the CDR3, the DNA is TGTGCCAGCAGCCAAGATTACACGGGGGGACTATACAATGAGCAGTTCTTC.

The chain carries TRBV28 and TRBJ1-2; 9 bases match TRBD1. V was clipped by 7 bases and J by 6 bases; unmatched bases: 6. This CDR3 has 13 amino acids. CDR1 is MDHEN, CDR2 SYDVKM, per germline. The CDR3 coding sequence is TGTGCCAGCAACACGGGACAGGGTCATGGCTACACCTTC. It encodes CASNTGQGHGYTF.

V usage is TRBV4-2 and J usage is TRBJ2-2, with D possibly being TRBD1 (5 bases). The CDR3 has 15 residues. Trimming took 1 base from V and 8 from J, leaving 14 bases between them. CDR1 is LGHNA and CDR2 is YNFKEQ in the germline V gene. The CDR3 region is CASSQGIGEAGELFF. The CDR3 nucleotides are TGTGCCAGCAGCCAAGGTATAGGGGAAGCAGGGGAGCTGTTTTTT.

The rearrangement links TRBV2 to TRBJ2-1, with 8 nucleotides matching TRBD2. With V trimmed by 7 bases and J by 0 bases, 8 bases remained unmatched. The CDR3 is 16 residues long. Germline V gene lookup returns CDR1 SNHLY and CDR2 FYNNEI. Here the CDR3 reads CASKWERGSSYNEQFF. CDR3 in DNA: TGTGCCAGCAAGTGGGAGCGGGGGAGCTCCTACAATGAGCAGTTCTTC.